These 14 T cell receptor beta chains were all obtained from the same sample, sequenced in a study of radiation and T cells in renal cell carcinoma. The repertoire was sequenced with immunoSEQ multiplex PCR; TCRdb's copy has only in-frame clones and lacks some. The data contain roughly 82,000 clones, about 89% of them seen just once; the ten biggest clones take up more than 5.5%. Time point in this sample: blood 4 weeks post-SBRT, at nephrectomy. Treatment indicated: 15 Gy SBRT to primary tumor, nephrectomy 4 weeks later. Here the sequenced sample was blood, taken from a patient whose treatment included radiotherapy and nephrectomy. Every receptor here comes from a woman in her 70s with renal cell carcinoma.

J is TRBJ2-2 and V is TRBV11-3; TRBD1 matches 7 bases. The CDR3 loop spans 15 amino acids. The germline CDR1 and CDR2 sequences are SGHNT and YENEEA. The trim removed 5 bases at V and 6 bases at J, leaving 9 bases unmatched. DNA of the CDR3: TGTGCCAGCAGCCCGCGACAGGGCCCAGCCGGGGAGCTGTTTTTT. It is translated as CASSPRQGPAGELFF.

CDR3 sequence (DNA): TGCGCCAGCAGATATGTCATACGACTAGCGGGGGGAGAGACCCAGTACTTC. This gives the protein CASRYVIRLAGGETQYF. The chain links TRBV4-3 to TRBJ2-5; 13 nucleotides agree with TRBD2. J was trimmed by 4 bases and V by 6 bases; bases with no gene match: 11. Germline CDR1 is LGHNA and CDR2 is YSLEER. The CDR3 is made up of 17 amino acids.

This chain uses TRBV7-3 with TRBJ2-3; 7 bases map to TRBD1. The germline gives CDR1 SGHTA, CDR2 FQGTGA. J was trimmed by 1 base and V by 5 bases; bases with no gene match: 9. This CDR3 has 16 residues. This chain's CDR3 is CASSPLTGKGTDTQYF. CDR3 coding DNA: TGTGCCAGCAGCCCCCTGACAGGGAAGGGCACAGATACGCAGTATTTT.

The gene calls are TRBV30 and TRBJ2-3; D remains unclear. The V end was cut by 5 bases, the J end by 1 base, with 7 bases between. Germline-derived CDR1 and CDR2 are GTSNPN and SVGIG (reference sequence). This CDR3 contains 12 residues. CDR3 nucleotide sequence: TGTGCCTGGGAAAGGGGCACAGATACGCAGTATTTT. This translates into CAWERGTDTQYF.

This clone was recorded only once. The chain is built from TRBV28 and TRBJ1-1; tentatively, D is TRBD1 (6 bases). V was clipped by 5 bases and J by 0 bases, with 19 bases between them. This CDR3 contains 17 residues. Per the germline V gene, CDR1 is MDHEN and CDR2 is SYDVKM. CDR3 in DNA: TGTGCCAGCAGTCCCCCCGGACAGACACCAATGAACACTGAAGCTTTCTTT. Translation gives CASSPPGQTPMNTEAFF.

The chain joins TRBV9 to TRBJ2-5; 7 bases are shared with TRBD2. The CDR3 is 15 amino acids. Germline CDR1 is SGDLS and CDR2 is YYNGEE. V lost 4 bases to trimming and J lost 0 bases; unmatched junction nucleotides: 6. DNA of the CDR3: TGTGCCAGCAGCCCGGGGGGATCCTACCAAGAGACCCAGTACTTC. Encoded protein: CASSPGGSYQETQYF.

The chain links TRBV6-5 to TRBJ2-7; D is ambiguous. The ends were cut back, 6 bases at V and 3 bases at J, with 6 bases in the middle. The CDR3 has 11 residues. Germline assignment: CDR1 MNHEY and CDR2 SVGAGI. CDR3 in DNA: TGTGCCAGCAGGGACCTCTACGAGCAGTACTTC. Protein sequence: CASRDLYEQYF.

The chain uses TRBV7-2 and TRBJ2-5; D gene unclear. This CDR3 has 13 residues. V gave up 3 bases and J gave up 5 bases, with 10 bases separating them. The germline gives CDR1 SGHTA, CDR2 FQGNSA. CDR3 bases: TGTGCCAGCAGCTTGGATTTGAGGGAGACCCAGTACTTC. This gives the protein CASSLDLRETQYF.

This chain uses TRBV5-6 with TRBJ2-6; possibly TRBD2 for D (5 bases). V lost 3 bases and J lost 2, with 15 bases in between. The CDR3 spans 17 residues. Germline values: CDR1 SGHDT, CDR2 YYEEEE. CDR3 in DNA: TGTGCCAGCAGCTGGGTTGAGTGGGGAGCTGGGGCCAACGTCCTGACTTTC. Translated, it gives CASSWVEWGAGANVLTF.

The CDR3 region has the DNA TGCGCCAGCAGCCTAGGTGGGGGCATACCAACTAATGAAAAACTGTTTTTT. It codes for CASSLGGGIPTNEKLFF. The chain couples TRBV5-1 to TRBJ1-4; tentative D call: TRBD1 (6 bases). This CDR3 comprises 17 residues. Trimming took off 4 bases at V and 0 bases at J, with 16 bases between the two ends. CDR1 is SGHRS, CDR2 YFSETQ, per germline.

The CDR3 region has the DNA TGTGCCAGCAGCCGGACAGGGGATGAGGAGACCCAGTACTTC. Protein: CASSRTGDEETQYF. This rearrangement joins TRBV5-6 to TRBJ2-5; 9 bases agree with TRBD1. Germline V gives CDR1 SGHDT, CDR2 YYEEEE. The CDR3 totals 14 residues. V shed 4 bases and J 5 bases; nucleotides not matched to a gene: 6.

This chain connects TRBV28 to TRBJ2-2; tentative D call: TRBD2 (6 bases). Germline-derived CDR1 and CDR2 are MDHEN and SYDVKM. Trimming cost V 2 bases and J 5 bases, with 18 bases left between them. This CDR3 has 17 residues. The CDR3 DNA sequence: TGTGCCAGCAGTTTAGCTCACGGGACTTGGGGAACCGGGGAGCTGTTTTTT. This translates into CASSLAHGTWGTGELFF.

The sample holds one count of this clone. The chain couples TRBV6-1 to TRBJ1-6; D gene ambiguous. The CDR3 extends over 11 amino acids. V was clipped by 8 bases and J by 1 base, with 0 bases between them. CDR1 MNHNS and CDR2 SASEGT come from the germline V gene. The CDR3 spells CASSYNSPLHF. In DNA form, the CDR3 reads TGTGCCAGCTCCTATAATTCACCCCTCCACTTT.

V is TRBV28 and J is TRBJ1-1, with D unclear. V dropped 7 bases and J dropped 7 bases, with 10 bases sitting between them. Germline values: CDR1 MDHEN, CDR2 SYDVKM. The CDR3 runs to 11 residues. This chain's CDR3 is CASKLGGEAFF. The CDR3 DNA follows: TGTGCCAGCAAATTGGGAGGTGAAGCTTTCTTT.